The 14 T cell receptor beta chains reported below all come from one sample, sequenced in a study of prognosis after radiotherapy for stage I lung cancer. Amplicons of TCR beta CDR3 were generated from genomic DNA by two-round multiplex PCR. Primers were specific to each TRBV and TRBJ gene in first-round PCR. TCRdb reanalysed the multiplex PCR reads using MiXCR and keeps one entry per CDR3 protein. The repertoire consists of about 36,000 distinct CDR3 sequences, with around a third occurring once and the leading ten covering roughly a quarter. The source was PBMCs, collected before or after stereotactic body radiation therapy (not recorded which). Source of these receptors: a donor over 45 with non-small cell lung cancer.

Comments on this clonotype: Sequence at one end of the junction differs from germline and may be a read error. The chain employs TRBV5-1 and TRBJ1-1; D is unresolved. CDR3 size: 13 residues. Germline CDR1 and CDR2: SGHRS and YFSETQ. In nucleotides, the CDR3 is TGCACCAGCAGTCTGGGCAGGAACACTGAAGCTTTCTTT. Protein sequence: CTSSLGRNTEAFF.

This clonotype showed up many times. This chain links TRBV20-1 with TRBJ1-5; D is unclear. The CDR3 has 10 amino acids. Germline V CDR1 and CDR2: DFQATT, SNEGSKA (reference sequence). Deletions cut 2 bases from V and 7 bases from J, with 3 bases between. The DNA of the CDR3 is TGCAGTGCTAGATGGCAGCCCCAGCATTTT. Protein sequence: CSARWQPQHF.

At least ten counts were recorded for this clonotype. DNA of the CDR3: TGTGCCAGCAGATCGGACAGGGGTAATGAAAAACTGTTTTTT. Encoded protein: CASRSDRGNEKLFF. The chain couples TRBV7-2 to TRBJ1-4; 9 bases match TRBD1. The trim removed 6 bases at V and 4 bases at J, leaving 3 bases unmatched. The CDR3 totals 14 residues. Looked up from germline, CDR1 is SGHTA and CDR2 is FQGNSA.

This clonotype has a count of ten or more. The junction departs from germline at one end; a sequencing error may be responsible. This sequence joins TRBV6-2 or TRBV6-3 and TRBJ1-2; 7 bases line up with TRBD1. The CDR3 covers 15 residues. The germline CDR1 and CDR2 sequences are MNHEY and SVGEGT. In DNA, the CDR3 is TGTGCCGGCAGCTTGGAGGCGAGGGGGCTGTATGGCTACACCTTC. Translated, it gives CAGSLEARGLYGYTF.

This clonotype has a count of ten or more. This rearrangement joins TRBV20-1 to TRBJ1-1; D not certain. The CDR3 has 12 amino acids. The ends were cut back, 6 bases at V and 4 bases at J, with 12 bases in the middle. Germline V lookup: CDR1 DFQATT, CDR2 SNEGSKA (reference sequence). CDR3 loop: CSAPRAGTEAFF. CDR3 nucleotide sequence: TGCAGTGCCCCCCGAGCCGGCACTGAAGCTTTCTTT.

Notes on this clonotype: This likely stems from a read error, as it lies one base from a far larger clone. The rearrangement joins TRBV7-9 to TRBJ2-7, with TRBD2 as a possible D gene (6 bases). The CDR3 totals 18 residues. Germline-derived CDR1 and CDR2 are SEHNR and FQNEAQ (reference sequence). Between the trimmed V and J ends, which lost 1 base and 3 bases, there was a span of 22 bases. As DNA, the CDR3 is TGTGCCAGCAGCTTAGTCCCGGTTAGACTAGAGGGAAACTACGAGCAGTACTTC. The encoded protein is CASSLVPVRLEGNYEQYF.

The table lists this clonotype with many counts. This rearrangement joins TRBV11-2 to TRBJ2-5; D could derive from TRBD1 or TRBD2 (5 bases each). The CDR3 has 14 amino acids. Trimming pared 0 bases from V and 4 bases from J, leaving 9 bases between. Germline CDR1 reads SGHAT; CDR2 reads FQNNGV. The CDR3 protein is CASSLEWGSETQYF. CDR3 DNA sequence: TGTGCCAGCAGCTTAGAATGGGGGTCAGAGACCCAGTACTTC.

In regard to this clonotype: The germline gene is not matched at one end of the junction; a read error may be the cause. The chain links TRBV18 to TRBJ2-1; TRBD2 is a possible D gene (7 bases). Germline CDR1 reads KGHSH; CDR2 reads LQKENI. This CDR3 region has 15 residues. DNA of the CDR3: TGTGCCGGCTCACCACCGGCAACAGGGAGGGATGAGCAGTTCTTC. Residues: CAGSPPATGRDEQFF.

On this clonotype itself: A read error likely explains this, since a far larger clone differs by one base. The conserved phenylalanine or tryptophan is not found at the CDR3 terminus, so this likely reflects a read error. V and J are TRBV6-2 or TRBV6-3 and TRBJ2-1; 9 positions agree with TRBD1. This CDR3 has 16 residues. V shed 5 bases and J 1 base; nucleotides not matched to a gene: 6. Germline CDR1 reads MNHEY; CDR2 reads SVGEGT. CDR3 nucleotides: TGTGCCAGCAGTGCCCGAGGGACAGGGTCCTACAATGAGCAGTTCTTA. It codes for CASSARGTGSYNEQFL.

On this clonotype itself: Only one base separates this from a far larger clonotype, so it likely reflects a read error. The CDR3 loop reads CASSFRPSHEQFF. The CDR3 nucleotides are TGTGCCAGCAGCTTCCGGCCCTCCCACGAGCAGTTCTTC. The chain couples TRBV7-2 to TRBJ2-1; no firm D call. Germline V gene sequence: CDR1 SGHTA, CDR2 FQGNSA. V was shortened by 3 bases and J by 10 bases, with 13 bases between the two germline ends. The CDR3 loop spans 13 amino acids.

This clonotype was seen at least ten times. This chain joins TRBV20-1 and TRBJ2-5; D gene unclear. Trimming took off 4 bases at V and 2 bases at J, with 23 bases between the two ends. Looked up from germline, CDR1 is DFQATT and CDR2 is SNEGSKA (reference sequence). There are 17 residues in the CDR3. CDR3 in amino acids: CSATPLVTGFGQETQYF. The CDR3 nucleotides read TGCAGTGCTACACCACTGGTTACCGGCTTTGGGCAAGAGACCCAGTACTTC.

This clonotype showed up many times. V is TRBV7-2 and J is TRBJ2-1, with D possibly being TRBD1 or TRBD2 (5 bases each). CDR3 size: 14 residues. V was cut by 5 bases and J by 5 bases, with 13 bases left in between. The germline V gene encodes CDR1 SGHTA and CDR2 FQGNSA. The CDR3 spells CASSHGTSNNEQFF. For the CDR3, the DNA is TGTGCCAGCAGCCACGGGACCAGCAACAATGAGCAGTTCTTC.

The table lists this clonotype with many counts. The gene calls are TRBV19 and TRBJ1-1; possibly TRBD1 for D (5 bases). The CDR3 is 13 amino acids. Germline values: CDR1 LNHDA, CDR2 SQIVND (reference sequence). V lost 4 bases and J 3 bases, leaving 9 bases between the germline ends. CDR3 loop: CASSKGKDTEAFF. CDR3 DNA: TGTGCCAGTAGTAAGGGGAAGGACACTGAAGCTTTCTTT.

This clonotype was seen a single time. Given a much more abundant clone one base away, this may be a read error. V gene TRBV6-1 combines with J gene TRBJ1-4; 12 bases are a match to TRBD1. Germline assignment: CDR1 MNHNS and CDR2 SASEGT. The CDR3 has 19 amino acids. Trimming removed 6 bases from V and 1 base from J; junction bases left unmatched: 12. CDR3 protein: CASREGTGGLYVTNEKLFF. The CDR3 DNA reads TGTGCCAGCAGAGAGGGGACAGGGGGCCTATACGTAACTAATGAAAAACTGTTTTTT.